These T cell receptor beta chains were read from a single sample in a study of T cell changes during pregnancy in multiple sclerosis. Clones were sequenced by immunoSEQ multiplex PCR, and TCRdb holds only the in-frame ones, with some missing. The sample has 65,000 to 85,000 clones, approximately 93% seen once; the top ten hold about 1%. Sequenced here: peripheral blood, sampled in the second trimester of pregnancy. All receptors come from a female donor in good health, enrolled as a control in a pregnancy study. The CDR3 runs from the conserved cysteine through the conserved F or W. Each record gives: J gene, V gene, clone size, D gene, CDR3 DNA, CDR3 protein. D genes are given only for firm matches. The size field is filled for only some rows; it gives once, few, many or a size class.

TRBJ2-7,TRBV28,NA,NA,TGTGCCAGCAGCCTAGGGGCTGCGGGGGCCTCCTACGAGCAGTACTTC,CASSLGAAGASYEQYF
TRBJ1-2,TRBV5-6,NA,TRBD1,TGTGCCAGCAGCCCGGACAGGGGGACATCTAACTATGGCTACACCTTC,CASSPDRGTSNYGYTF
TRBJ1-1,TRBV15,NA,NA,TGTGCCACCAGCAGAGACGTAGGCAGGGGCCGGACTGAAGCTTTCTTT,CATSRDVGRGRTEAFF
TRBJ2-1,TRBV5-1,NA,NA,TGCGCCAGCAACGGGCAGGGCGGTTACAATGAGCAGTTCTTC,CASNGQGGYNEQFF
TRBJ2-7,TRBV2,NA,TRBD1,TGTGCCAGCCGGGACAGGGGACCCTACGAGCAGTACTTC,CASRDRGPYEQYF
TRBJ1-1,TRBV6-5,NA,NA,TGTGCCAGCAGCCCTAATGGGGAAGGAGGAGCTTTCTTT,CASSPNGEGGAFF
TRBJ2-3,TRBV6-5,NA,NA,TGTGCTGCGGGGAGGTCAGATACGCAGTATTTT,CAAGRSDTQYF
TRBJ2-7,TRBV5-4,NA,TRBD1,TGTGCCAGCAGCCAAGAGGGACAGGGGATATACGAGCAGTACTTC,CASSQEGQGIYEQYF
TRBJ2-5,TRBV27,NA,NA,TGTGCCAGCAGTTTAGTTTTGCCAGGGGGGATGGAGACCCAGTACTTC,CASSLVLPGGMETQYF
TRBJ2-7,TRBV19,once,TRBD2,TGTGCCAGTAGTTGGACTAGCGGGAGTAACGAGCAGTACTTC,CASSWTSGSNEQYF
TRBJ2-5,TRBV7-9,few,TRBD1,TGTGCCAGCAGCTTAAGGACAGGGGGCGCAGAGACCCAGTACTTC,CASSLRTGGAETQYF
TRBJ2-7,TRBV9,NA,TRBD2,TGTGCCAGCAGCGCAGGGACTAGCGGGATCTACGAGCAGTACTTC,CASSAGTSGIYEQYF